These 25 T cell receptor beta chains originate from one sample sequenced in a study of regulatory T cells in long-lasting Graves disease (TCRdb year 2021). In light of the paper, this sample's time point label describes: newly diagnosed GD, antithyroid drugs for less than 3 months. For both TCR sequencing and RNA sequencing, RNA was extracted from PBMCs using TRIzol. Receptor amplification or capture employed multiplex PCR. The sample was run on an Illumina HiSeq 4000. To build TCR beta libraries, CDR3 regions were amplified by Arm-PCR using iRepertoire HTBI primers. TCRdb reanalyzed the raw reads on its own, using fastp at Q25 for trimming and MiXCR for clone calling, and kept in-frame beta chains. Rows matching on CDR3 protein sequence are summarized as one entry with the most common DNA and genes. This sample has about 620,000 distinct CDR3 sequences in its table, and 15% to 20% of those were observed once. The top ten constitute approximately 18% of the sample.

These sequences were also reported in another study, on T cells in Graves' hyperthyroidism and ophthalmopathy.

This specimen was peripheral blood mononuclear cells (PBMCs), taken at new diagnosis, from a patient treated with antithyroid drugs. These receptors were collected from a woman younger than 45 with Graves disease. Donor details come from another sample of the same person, matched by shared clones.

This chain joins TRBV7-3 and TRBJ2-1, with 8 bases that match TRBD1. The junction had 9 bases not matched to a gene; V was cut back by 2 bases and J by 0 bases. The CDR3 loop spans 18 amino acids. Per the germline V gene, CDR1 is SGHTA and CDR2 is FQGTGA. The CDR3 protein is CASSLSGTGLSSYNEQFF. The DNA of the CDR3 is TGTGCCAGCAGCTTATCCGGGACAGGCCTAAGCTCCTACAATGAGCAGTTCTTC.

For this clonotype: A read error may be the cause here, since a much bigger clone is one base away. The chain has TRBV2 and TRBJ2-2; 7 nucleotides line up with TRBD2. The CDR3 is 15 residues long. Per germline, CDR1 SNHLY and CDR2 FYNNEI. CDR3 region: CTSGIDPPYTGELFF. DNA of the CDR3: TGTACCAGCGGGATCGATCCCCCCTACACCGGGGAGCTGTTTTTT.

This clonotype was seen repeatedly, ten times or more. The chain combines TRBV6-1 with TRBJ1-1; D is uncertain. There are 15 residues in the CDR3. V was cut by 6 bases and J by 1 base, with 15 bases left in between. Germline V lookup: CDR1 MNHNS, CDR2 SASEGT. The CDR3 bases are TGTGCCAGCAGCCATTCAGGACGGTCGAACACTGAAGCTTTCTTT. This sequence encodes CASSHSGRSNTEAFF.

This clonotype appeared many times. V is TRBV2 and J is TRBJ2-7, with 9 bases lining up with TRBD2. The CDR3 covers 14 residues. The germline V gene encodes CDR1 SNHLY and CDR2 FYNNEI. After removal of 6 bases from V and 6 bases from J, the junction contained 9 bases not matched to a gene. CDR3 in amino acids: CASSEREADLEQYF. In nucleotides, the CDR3 is TGTGCCAGCAGCGAGCGGGAGGCCGACCTCGAGCAGTACTTC. The whole variable domain, remainder taken from reference TRBV2 and TRBJ2-7, is EPEVTQTPSHQVTQMGQEVILRCVPISNHLYFYWYRQILGQKVEFLVSFYNNEISEKSEIFDDQFSVERPDGSNFTLKIRSTKLEDSAMYFCASSEREADLEQYFGPGTRLTVT.

In its sample, this clonotype was seen many times. The chain couples TRBV20-1 to TRBJ1-5, with a tentative D call TRBD1 (6 bases). Germline assignment: CDR1 DFQATT and CDR2 SNEGSKA (reference sequence). This CDR3 has 13 amino acids. Trimming cost V 5 bases and J 6 bases, with 14 bases left between them. CDR3 in DNA: TGCAGTGCTCCACAGGGTTCCAGTCAGCCCCAGCATTTT. It codes for CSAPQGSSQPQHF.

This clonotype has ten or more counts. The chain has TRBV7-3 and TRBJ1-2; perhaps TRBD1 as D (5 bases). Trimming shortened V by 3 bases and J by 7 bases, and 18 bases separated the two germline ends. CDR1 is SGHTA and CDR2 is FQGTGA in the germline V gene. CDR3 length: 15 residues. CDR3 sequence reads: CASSLGVETRTGYTF. DNA of the CDR3: TGTGCCAGCAGCTTGGGGGTAGAGACTAGGACTGGCTACACCTTC.

In its sample, this clonotype was seen many times. The chain combines TRBV2 with TRBJ2-3; D perhaps matches TRBD2 (6 bases). V shed 10 bases and J shed 4 bases, with 18 bases lying between them. The CDR3 runs 14 residues. Germline CDR1 SNHLY, CDR2 FYNNEI. The CDR3 sequence: CATREEVLADTQYF. The CDR3 bases are TGTGCCACGAGGGAGGAGGTCTTGGCAGATACGCAGTATTTT.

The chain joins TRBV20-1 to TRBJ2-5; 14 bases are a match to TRBD2. The germline CDR1 and CDR2 sequences are DFQATT and SNEGSKA (reference sequence). The CDR3 is 15 amino acids. J was trimmed by 5 bases and V by 7 bases; bases with no gene match: 9. The DNA of the CDR3 is TGCAGTGTTTTCGGGACTAGCGGGAGCGGGGAGACCCAGTACTTC. This translates into CSVFGTSGSGETQYF.

This clonotype appeared a few times. V and J are TRBV18 and TRBJ2-7, with 8 bases fitting TRBD2. Germline V lookup: CDR1 KGHSH, CDR2 LQKENI. The CDR3 is 16 residues long. Trimming cost V 3 bases and J 3 bases; bases outside gene matches: 10. The CDR3 loop reads CASSPSGLAGLYEQYF. CDR3 nucleotides: TGTGCCAGCTCACCCTCGGGCCTAGCGGGCCTCTACGAGCAGTACTTC.

Comments on this clonotype: The likely explanation is a read error, given a far larger clone one base away. The gene calls are TRBV7-8 and TRBJ1-3; possibly TRBD1 for D (5 bases). CDR1 and CDR2 (germline): SGHVS, FQNEAQ. There are 14 residues in the CDR3. Trimming removed 5 bases at V and 0 bases at J, with 8 bases between. The CDR3 DNA is TGTGCCAGCAGCCGGGGACCCTCTGGAAACACCATATATTTT. Protein: CASSRGPSGNTIYF.

This clonotype was detected many times. The chain couples TRBV20-1 to TRBJ2-1, with D possibly being TRBD2 (6 bases). CDR3 length equals 15 residues. Germline CDR1 DFQATT, CDR2 SNEGSKA (reference sequence). Trimming removed 6 bases at V and 0 bases at J, with 15 bases between. The CDR3 nucleotides are TGCAGTGCCGAAGGGGACGGGAGCTCCTACAATGAGCAGTTCTTC. Translating it yields CSAEGDGSSYNEQFF.

The V and J genes are TRBV25-1 and TRBJ1-2, with a tentative D call TRBD1 (6 bases). Per germline, CDR1 MGHDK and CDR2 SYGVNS. The CDR3 length is 11 residues. V gave up 2 bases and J gave up 8 bases, with 6 bases separating them. CDR3 bases: TGTGCCAGCAGTGAACAGGGGGGCTACACCTTC. This codes for CASSEQGGYTF.

The chain uses TRBV30 and TRBJ2-1; D remains ambiguous. V lost 4 bases to trimming and J lost 0 bases, with 13 bases between them. Germline CDR1 is GTSNPN and CDR2 is SVGIG (reference sequence). The CDR3 has 15 residues. The CDR3 coding sequence is TGTGCCTGGACTTCGGGCCAAAGCTCCTACAATGAGCAGTTCTTC. Encoded protein: CAWTSGQSSYNEQFF.

The gene calls are TRBV19 and TRBJ1-4, with D possibly matching TRBD1 (5 bases). With 5 bases removed from V and 8 bases from J, the gap between germline ends came to 18 bases. CDR3 size: 15 residues. CDR1 and CDR2 from the germline V gene are LNHDA and SQIVND (reference sequence). The CDR3 DNA sequence: TGTGCCAGTAGTCCCCGACGGACAATGGGAGAAAAACTGTTTTTT. Translation gives CASSPRRTMGEKLFF.

This clonotype occurred many times. This sequence joins TRBV3-1 and TRBJ2-3; tentatively, D is TRBD2 (6 bases). The V gene lost 0 bases and the J gene lost 4 bases, with 14 bases spanning the gap. Germline CDR1 and CDR2: LGHDT and YNNKEL (reference sequence). The CDR3 contains 16 residues. This chain's CDR3 is CASSQELAREADTQYF. CDR3 bases: TGTGCCAGCAGCCAAGAGCTAGCCAGGGAGGCAGATACGCAGTATTTT.

The rearrangement joins TRBV7-9 to TRBJ1-1; D not resolved. The CDR3 spans 14 residues. The V and J ends lost 1 base and 4 bases respectively, with 10 bases between them. Germline V gene lookup returns CDR1 SEHNR and CDR2 FQNEAQ (reference sequence). CDR3: CASSLDNSRTEAFF. The CDR3 DNA reads TGTGCCAGCAGCTTAGATAACTCGCGCACTGAAGCTTTCTTT.

A note on this clonotype: A much larger clonotype is one base distant, so this may be a read error. The chain has TRBV9 and TRBJ2-1, with TRBD2 identical over 7 bases. J was trimmed by 0 bases and V by 0 bases; bases with no gene match: 3. The CDR3 covers 16 residues. Per the germline V gene, CDR1 is SGDLS and CDR2 is YYNGEE. CDR3 region: CASSVERGSSYNEQFF. CDR3 nucleotide sequence: TGTGCCAGCAGCGTAGAGCGCGGGAGCTCCTACAATGAGCAGTTCTTC.

This clonotype was observed many times. The CDR3, as DNA: TGTGCCAGCAGTTTAGATACCAACACCGGGGAGCTGTTTTTT. This encodes CASSLDTNTGELFF. V gene TRBV27 combines with J gene TRBJ2-2; D remains ambiguous. CDR1 and CDR2 (germline): MNHEY, SMNVEV (reference sequence). This CDR3 is built from 14 residues. Between the trimmed V and J ends, which lost 2 bases and 2 bases, there was a span of 6 bases.

This chain connects TRBV7-2 to TRBJ2-1; tentatively, D is TRBD2 (6 bases). The germline V and J ends were trimmed by 1 base and 10 bases, with 14 bases remaining between them. CDR1 is SGHTA, CDR2 FQGNSA, per germline. CDR3 length: 14 residues. The CDR3: CASSLGRGWSEQFF. CDR3 in DNA: TGTGCCAGCAGCTTAGGCCGGGGGTGGAGCGAGCAGTTCTTC.

Comments on this clonotype: This is likely an artifact of a read error, given a far larger clone one base away. The V and J genes are TRBV28 and TRBJ2-1; D unclear. Judging by the DNA end, TRBJ2-5 fits better; the J call may be wrong. The CDR3 sequence is 12 residues long. From germline, CDR1 is MDHEN and CDR2 SYDVKM. CDR3 region: CASNSVGETQYF. Written as DNA, the CDR3 is TGTGCCAGCAATTCGGTCGGAGAGACCCAGTACTTC.

This clonotype was counted ten times or more. The V and J genes are TRBV7-2 and TRBJ2-7; 10 bases are shared with TRBD2. CDR3 size: 15 residues. Germline V gene sequence: CDR1 SGHTA, CDR2 FQGNSA. J was trimmed by 7 bases and V by 6 bases; bases with no gene match: 12. CDR3 sequence: CASSATSGLKQEQYF. The CDR3 DNA reads as TGTGCCAGCAGTGCGACTAGCGGGCTAAAGCAGGAGCAGTACTTC. Together with reference TRBV7-2 and TRBJ2-7, the CDR3 gives the full variable domain: GAGVSQSPSNKVTEKGKDVELRCDPISGHTALYWYRQSLGQGLEFLIYFQGNSAPDKSGLPSDRFSAERTGGSVSTLTIQRTQQEDSAVYLCASSATSGLKQEQYFGPGTRLTVT.

This clonotype showed up many times. This sequence joins TRBV20-1 and TRBJ2-7, with D tentatively TRBD1 or TRBD2 (6 bases each). V shed 6 bases and J shed 5 bases, with 14 bases lying between them. The CDR3 is 12 amino acids. CDR1 DFQATT and CDR2 SNEGSKA come from the germline V gene (reference sequence). CDR3 sequence (DNA): TGCAGTGCCCTTTGGGGGGCCCACGAGCAGTACTTC. This sequence encodes CSALWGAHEQYF.

This chain connects TRBV5-5 to TRBJ1-1, with 7 bases aligning to TRBD1. The CDR3 extends over 16 amino acids. Losses at the gene ends were 0 bases for V and 3 bases for J; bases not matched to a gene: 8. Germline-derived CDR1 and CDR2 are SGHKS and YYEKEE (reference sequence). CDR3 protein: CASSLELARGDTEAFF. The CDR3 DNA is TGTGCCAGCAGCTTGGAACTGGCCAGGGGGGACACTGAAGCTTTCTTT.

This clonotype has at least ten counts. The chain couples TRBV7-9 to TRBJ2-1; TRBD2 aligns across 10 bases. The CDR3 is 17 residues long. Germline CDR1 reads SEHNR; CDR2 reads FQNEAQ (reference sequence). V was clipped by 5 bases and J by 3 bases; unmatched bases: 10. The CDR3 bases are TGTGCCAGCAGCCCCAAAGAACTAGCGGGACGCTACAATGAGCAGTTCTTC. Protein sequence: CASSPKELAGRYNEQFF.

This clonotype has a handful of counts. V usage is TRBV5-4 and J usage is TRBJ2-7; TRBD2 might be the D (7 bases). The J call may be incorrect, as the DNA end agrees better with TRBJ2-1. CDR1 and CDR2 (germline): SGHNT, YYREEE (reference sequence). The CDR3 extends over 13 amino acids. The chain's CDR3 is CASKDVSGGEQFF. CDR3 DNA sequence: TGTGCCAGCAAGGACGTCTCGGGGGGCGAGCAGTTCTTC.